The entry that follows covers one TCR beta chain sequence. Its antigen target is currently unknown. HCMV-specific IgG was detected in serum with a commercial ELISA kit to determine HCMV serostatus. Peripheral blood mononuclear cells were isolated from blood by Ficoll density gradient centrifugation. The data belong to a study of T cells expressing NK-cell markers (dated by TCRdb to the early 2020s). Study-wide context: In sorted CD3+CD56+NKG2C+, CD3+CD56+NKG2C- and CD3+CD56-NKG2C+ T-cell subsets from 8 or 9 donors, TCR beta-chain repertoires were profiled. Of the eight sequenced donors, seven were found to be HCMV-seropositive and one was found to be HCMV-seronegative. The study sequenced eight donors, all healthy volunteers chosen at random: three men and five women. Sequencing of the libraries produced 2 x 150 bp reads on Illumina HiSeq 2000/2500, MiSeq or NextSeq. Results the study describes overall, beyond this receptor: Those dominant clonotypes were again the most abundant among CD3+CD56-NKG2C+ cells in four donors, at roughly 25-65%. In five to seven donors, the dominant CD3+CD56+NKG2C+ clonotypes were found to rank among the top 10 CD8+ clonotypes and to make up about 1.0-7.5% of CD8+ T cells. Whether the expanded NKG2C-expressing T cell clones were specific for HCMV antigens remained unclear.

The instrument was an Illumina HiSeq 2000. TCR beta cDNA libraries were made by 5'RACE template switching that added a universal primer site and unique molecular identifiers. Priming for cDNA synthesis came from the TCR beta constant segment, and two successive PCR amplification steps followed. The published analysis was carried out like this. MIGEC handled demultiplexing of the reads and grouping by UMI, while MiTCR was used to assemble and quantify clonotypes. To exclude erroneous sequences, only TCR cDNA sequences supported by at least two reads were retained. Downstream repertoire analysis used the tcR package, and clonotypes were matched across fractions by CDR3 nucleotide sequence plus V segment. VDJmatch was used to annotate antigen specificity against VDJdb, with one amino acid substitution allowed in CDR3. TCRdb reprocessed the public reads and reports one entry per CDR3 protein sequence, without DNA. TCRdb, not the original authors, processed these V and J calls. The table for this sample records a few hundred thousand distinct CDR3 sequences. The ten largest make up 5.2% of the sample.

The receptor was isolated from a man aged 18-75 years in good health. The sample taken for sequencing was blood T cells: a sorted CD56 or NKG2C T cell subset, CD4+ or CD8+ T cells, or bulk PBMC T cells (not recorded which).

The CDR3 here reads CASSLASVYGTAEAFF. Recombination joined TRBV5-1 with TRBJ1-1; the D call from TCRdb, TRBD1, cannot be confirmed without DNA. The CDR3 holds 16 amino acids from the cysteine to the phenylalanine. The nucleotide record is missing. The CDR1 and CDR2 encoded by the germline V gene are SGHRS and YFSETQ.